This TCR beta chain was recorded in a study of CD8 T cells in ankylosing spondylitis. The table lists this clonotype with many counts. TCRdb ran MiXCR on the 5' RACE reads and lists one entry per CDR3 protein. The sample lists some 130,000 distinct CDR3 sequences, about 7% occurring once. In germline, CDR1 is MNHNS, CDR2 SASEGT. V was trimmed by 4 bases and J by 4 bases, leaving 10 bases between them. CDR3 length: 13 residues. The V gene is TRBV6-1, the J gene TRBJ1-1; possible D gene TRBD1, 5 bases. The sequence was collected from a female donor with ankylosing spondylitis or in good health (not recorded which). The sequencing input was blood, either unsorted or a sorted T cell fraction (not recorded which). The CDR3 is CASSGQTSTEAFF. DNA of the CDR3: TGTGCCAGCAGTGGACAGACTAGCACTGAAGCTTTCTTT.